The clone carrying this TCR beta chain was picked up a small number of times. Its cognate antigen is unknown. The CDR3 loop spans 14 amino acids. Per the germline V gene, CDR1 is SQVTM and CDR2 is ANQGSEA. Trimming removed 6 bases from V and 4 bases from J; junction bases left unmatched: 4. TCRdb reprocessed the 5' RACE reads with MiXCR, giving one entry per CDR3 protein. The table records some 350,000 distinct CDR3 sequences, around a sixth of them present only once. This sample is drawn from a study of T-cell memory formation after mild COVID-19. The wider study: TCR clustering was largely donor specific.

General study results and limits: Mostly located in CM and EM were contracting CD4+ clones, with contracting CD8+ clones located in EMRA. Contracting clones from day 15 to 85 showed balanced CD4/CD8; later expanders favored CD4+.

The sample was PBMCs or a T cell subset sorted from them (not recorded which). V and J are TRBV29-1 and TRBJ2-3, with TRBD2 matching over 13 bases. This TCR was recovered from a man between 18 and 29 years old who had mild COVID-19 (a few samples of this study predate the infection). Cell type and time point are not known. The CDR3: CSVGGTSGADTQYF. The DNA for the CDR3 is TGCAGCGTCGGGGGGACTAGCGGGGCAGATACGCAGTATTTT.